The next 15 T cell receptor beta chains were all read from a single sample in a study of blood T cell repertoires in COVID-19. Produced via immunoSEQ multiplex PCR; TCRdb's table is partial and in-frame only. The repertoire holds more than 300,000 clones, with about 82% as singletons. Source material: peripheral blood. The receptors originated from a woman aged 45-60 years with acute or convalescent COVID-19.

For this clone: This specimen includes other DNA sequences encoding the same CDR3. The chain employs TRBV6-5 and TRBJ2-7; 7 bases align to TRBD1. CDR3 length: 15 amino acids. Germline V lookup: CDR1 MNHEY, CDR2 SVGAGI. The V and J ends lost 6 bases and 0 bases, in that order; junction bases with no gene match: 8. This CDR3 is CASSRDRASSYEQYF. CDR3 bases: TGTGCCAGCAGCCGCGACAGGGCGAGCTCCTACGAGCAGTACTTC.

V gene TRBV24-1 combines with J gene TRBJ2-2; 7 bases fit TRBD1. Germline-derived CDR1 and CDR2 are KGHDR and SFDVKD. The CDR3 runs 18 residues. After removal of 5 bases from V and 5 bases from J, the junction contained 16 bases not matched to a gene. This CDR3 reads CATSGTDRVVGRTGELFF. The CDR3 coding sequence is TGTGCCACCAGTGGCACTGACAGGGTGGTTGGTAGGACCGGGGAGCTGTTTTTT.

This chain's CDR3 is CASSPGTGEGEQYF. DNA for the CDR3: TGTGCCAGCTCTCCCGGGACAGGGGAAGGCGAGCAGTACTTC. The chain joins TRBV18 to TRBJ2-7; 10 bases fit TRBD1. The germline V gene encodes CDR1 KGHSH and CDR2 LQKENI. The CDR3 consists of 14 residues. V lost 6 bases to trimming and J lost 6 bases; unmatched junction nucleotides: 8.

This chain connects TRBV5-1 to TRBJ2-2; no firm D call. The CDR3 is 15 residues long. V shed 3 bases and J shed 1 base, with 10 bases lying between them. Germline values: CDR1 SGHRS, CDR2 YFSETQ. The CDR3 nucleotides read TGCGCCAGCAGCTCTACCCCGTGGAACACCGGGGAGCTGTTTTTT. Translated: CASSSTPWNTGELFF.

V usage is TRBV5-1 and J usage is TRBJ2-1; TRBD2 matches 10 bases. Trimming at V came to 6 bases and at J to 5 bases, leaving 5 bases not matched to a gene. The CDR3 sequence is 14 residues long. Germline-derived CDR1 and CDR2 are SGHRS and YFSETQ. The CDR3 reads CASTLAGVNNEQFF. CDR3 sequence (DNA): TGCGCCAGCACCCTAGCGGGAGTAAACAATGAGCAGTTCTTC.

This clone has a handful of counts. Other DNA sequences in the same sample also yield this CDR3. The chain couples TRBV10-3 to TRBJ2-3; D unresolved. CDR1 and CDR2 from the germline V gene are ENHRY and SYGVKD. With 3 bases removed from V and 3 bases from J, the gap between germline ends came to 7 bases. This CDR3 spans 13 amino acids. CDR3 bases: TGTGCCATCAGTGAAGGCGGTACAGATACGCAGTATTTT. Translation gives CAISEGGTDTQYF.

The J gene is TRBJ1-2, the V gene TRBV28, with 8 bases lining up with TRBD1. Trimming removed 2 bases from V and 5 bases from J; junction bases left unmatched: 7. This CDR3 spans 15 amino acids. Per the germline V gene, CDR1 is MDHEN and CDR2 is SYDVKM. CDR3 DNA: TGTGCCAGCAGTTTAGTATCAGGGGGCCTATATGGCTACACCTTC. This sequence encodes CASSLVSGGLYGYTF.

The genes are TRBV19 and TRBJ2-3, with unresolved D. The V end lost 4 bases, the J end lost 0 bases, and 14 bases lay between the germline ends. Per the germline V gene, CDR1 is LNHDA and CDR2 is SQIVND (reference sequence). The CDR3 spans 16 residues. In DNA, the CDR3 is TGTGCCAGTAGTAGTCTAGTGGAGCTTAGCACAGATACGCAGTATTTT. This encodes CASSSLVELSTDTQYF.

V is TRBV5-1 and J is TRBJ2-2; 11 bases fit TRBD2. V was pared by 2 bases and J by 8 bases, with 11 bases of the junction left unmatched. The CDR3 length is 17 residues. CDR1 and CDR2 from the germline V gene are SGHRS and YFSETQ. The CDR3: CASSFLAGGPPRGELFF. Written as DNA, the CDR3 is TGCGCCAGCAGCTTCTTAGCGGGAGGGCCTCCTCGGGGGGAGCTGTTTTTT.

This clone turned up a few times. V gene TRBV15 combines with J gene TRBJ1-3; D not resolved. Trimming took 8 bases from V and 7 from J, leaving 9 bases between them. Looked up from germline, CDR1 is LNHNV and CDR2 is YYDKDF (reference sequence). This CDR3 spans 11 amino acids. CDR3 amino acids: CATRWANTIYF. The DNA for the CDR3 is TGTGCCACCCGTTGGGCCAACACCATATATTTT.

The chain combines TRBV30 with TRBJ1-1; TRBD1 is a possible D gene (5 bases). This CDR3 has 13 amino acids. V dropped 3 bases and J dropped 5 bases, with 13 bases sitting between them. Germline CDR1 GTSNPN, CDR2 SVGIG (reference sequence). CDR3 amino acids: CAWRERQFTEAFF. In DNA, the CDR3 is TGTGCCTGGAGGGAAAGACAGTTTACTGAAGCTTTCTTT. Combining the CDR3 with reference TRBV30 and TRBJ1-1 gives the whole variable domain SQTIHQWPATLVQPVGSPLSLECTVEGTSNPNLYWYRQAAGRGLQLLFYSVGIGQISSEVPQNLSASRPQDRQFILSSKKLLLSDSGFYLCAWRERQFTEAFFGQGTRLTVV.

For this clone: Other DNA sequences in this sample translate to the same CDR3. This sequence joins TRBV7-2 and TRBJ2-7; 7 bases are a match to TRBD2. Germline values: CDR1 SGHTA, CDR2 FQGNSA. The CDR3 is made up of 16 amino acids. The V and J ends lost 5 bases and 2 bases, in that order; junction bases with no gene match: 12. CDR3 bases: TGTGCCAGCAGCCGGGCCGGGGCTAGCGGAACCTACGAGCAGTACTTC. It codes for CASSRAGASGTYEQYF.

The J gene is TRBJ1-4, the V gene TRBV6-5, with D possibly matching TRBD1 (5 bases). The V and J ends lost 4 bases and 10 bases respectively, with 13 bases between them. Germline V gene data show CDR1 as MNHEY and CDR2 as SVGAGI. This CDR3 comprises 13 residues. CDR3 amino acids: CASSSPGLRKLFF. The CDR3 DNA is TGTGCCAGCAGTTCGCCGGGACTTCGAAAACTGTTTTTT.

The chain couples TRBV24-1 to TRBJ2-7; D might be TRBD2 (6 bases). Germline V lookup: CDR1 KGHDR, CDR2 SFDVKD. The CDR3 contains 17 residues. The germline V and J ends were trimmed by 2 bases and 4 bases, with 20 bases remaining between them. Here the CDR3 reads CATSDSFSAGRAYEQYF. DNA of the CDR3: TGTGCCACCAGTGATTCTTTTTCGGCGGGAAGGGCGTACGAGCAGTACTTC.

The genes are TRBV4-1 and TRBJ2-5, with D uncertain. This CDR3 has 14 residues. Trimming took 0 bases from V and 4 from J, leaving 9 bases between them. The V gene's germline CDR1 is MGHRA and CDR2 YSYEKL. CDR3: CASSQDNRRETQYF. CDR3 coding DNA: TGCGCCAGCAGCCAAGATAATCGGAGAGAGACCCAGTACTTC.